A selection of T cell receptor beta chains follows, all from one sample in a study of Graves' ophthalmopathy and Graves' hyperthyroidism. TCRdb ran MiXCR on the multiplex PCR reads and lists one entry per CDR3 protein. The sample lists hundreds of thousands of distinct CDR3 sequences, 22% occurring once. Material for sequencing was peripheral blood. Receptors originate from a woman younger than 35 with stable Graves' hyperthyroidism. Some clones in this sample may be carry-over from other donors' samples. The CDR3 runs from the conserved cysteine through the conserved F or W. Fields, in order: V gene, clone size, D gene, J gene, CDR3 protein, CDR3 DNA. D genes are given only for firm matches. Some rows mark clone size as missing; the rest say once, few, many or name a class of expanded clone.

TRBV20-1,many,TRBD2,TRBJ2-2,CSARDTGTRGGELFF,TGCAGTGCTAGAGATACCGGGACTAGAGGCGGGGAGCTGTTTTTT
TRBV5-1,many,NA,TRBJ1-2,CASSLGVDYGYTF,TGCGCCAGCAGCCTCGGGGTTGACTATGGCTACACCTTC
TRBV6-1,many,NA,TRBJ1-5,CASSPPGTVNQPQHF,TGTGCCAGCAGTCCCCCCGGGACGGTAAATCAGCCCCAGCATTTT
TRBV5-1,many,TRBD1,TRBJ1-1,CASSLAGTGKYLNTEAFF,TGCGCCAGCAGCTTGGCCGGGACAGGGAAATACTTGAACACTGAAGCTTTCTTT
TRBV27,once,NA,TRBJ1-5,CASSINDQPQHF,TGTGCCAGCAGTATAAACGATCAGCCCCAGCATTTT
TRBV5-1,NA,NA,TRBJ2-2,CASNPSGTSNTGELFF,TGCGCCAGCAACCCCTCCGGGACATCGAACACCGGGGAGCTGTTTTTT
TRBV7-2,NA,NA,TRBJ2-5,CASSLRVFGETQYF,TGTGCCAGCAGCTTGAGGGTTTTCGGGGAGACCCAGTACTTC
TRBV30,many,TRBD1,TRBJ1-1,CAWSGQAEAFF,TGTGCCTGGAGCGGACAGGCGGAAGCTTTCTTT
TRBV15,many,NA,TRBJ1-2,CATSREYANYGYTF,TGTGCCACCAGCAGAGAGTACGCTAACTATGGCTACACCTTC
TRBV5-1,few,NA,TRBJ2-7,CASSFGSREIYEQYF,TGCGCCAGCAGCTTCGGGTCCAGGGAAATTTACGAGCAGTACTTC
TRBV6-5,many,NA,TRBJ1-1,CASSYLARAGEAFF,TGTGCCAGCAGTTACTTAGCGAGGGCTGGGGAAGCTTTCTTT
TRBV7-2,many,TRBD1,TRBJ2-4,CASSWGQGAKNIQYF,TGTGCCAGCAGCTGGGGACAGGGAGCCAAAAACATTCAGTACTTC
TRBV27,many,NA,TRBJ2-5,CASSFLTGQETQYF,TGTGCCAGCAGTTTTCTTACAGGCCAAGAGACCCAGTACTTC
TRBV6-2/TRBV6-3,many,NA,TRBJ1-6,CASSTNSPLHF,TGTGCCAGCAGCACCAATTCACCCCTCCACTTT
TRBV28,NA,NA,TRBJ2-7,CASSHDRALSYEQYF,TGTGCCAGCAGCCACGACAGAGCCCTCTCCTACGAGCAGTACTTC
TRBV6-1,NA,NA,TRBJ1-2,CASRPRGTYGYTF,TGTGCCAGCAGGCCGAGGGGGACCTATGGCTACACCTTC
TRBV11-2,many,NA,TRBJ1-1,CASSPDGRMNTEAFF,TGTGCCAGCAGCCCAGATGGACGGATGAACACTGAAGCTTTCTTT
TRBV6-5,few,TRBD1,TRBJ2-2,CASSYEGADTGELFF,TGTGCCAGCAGTTACGAGGGGGCGGACACCGGGGAGCTGTTTTTT
TRBV5-6,few,NA,TRBJ2-2,CASSGLGSSTGELFF,TGTGCCAGCAGCGGACTCGGGTCCTCCACCGGGGAGCTGTTTTTT
TRBV10-3,few,TRBD1,TRBJ2-7,CATFRTGGSDEQYF,TGTGCCACTTTCAGGACAGGGGGGTCTGACGAGCAGTACTTC
TRBV12-3/TRBV12-4,NA,NA,TRBJ1-2,CASSRNRQRVGGYTF,TGTGCCAGCAGCCGAAACCGACAGAGGGTTGGTGGCTACACCTTC
TRBV12-3/TRBV12-4,NA,NA,TRBJ1-6,CASSLNGDFSPLHF,TGTGCCAGCAGTCTAAACGGGGATTTTTCACCCCTCCACTTT
TRBV12-3/TRBV12-4,few,NA,TRBJ1-2,CASRGYSYGYTF,TGTGCCAGCAGAGGGTACAGCTATGGCTACACCTTC
TRBV6-1,many,TRBD1,TRBJ1-1,CASSPGTGSKYPAFF,TGTGCCAGCAGCCCCGGGACAGGCTCGAAGTACCCTGCTTTCTTT
TRBV4-1,many,NA,TRBJ1-5,CASSQVGGQPQHF,TGCGCCAGCAGCCAAGTAGGCGGACAGCCCCAGCATTTT
TRBV4-1,few,NA,TRBJ2-7,CASSQVADYEQYF,TGCGCCAGCAGCCAAGTGGCGGACTACGAGCAGTACTTC
TRBV6-2/TRBV6-3,NA,NA,TRBJ1-1,CASSVTSSDTEAFF,TGTGCCAGCAGCGTGACCTCCTCGGACACTGAAGCTTTCTTT
TRBV19,many,NA,TRBJ1-1,CASSTSGGNTEAFF,TGTGCCAGTAGTACTAGCGGGGGGAACACTGAAGCTTTCTTT